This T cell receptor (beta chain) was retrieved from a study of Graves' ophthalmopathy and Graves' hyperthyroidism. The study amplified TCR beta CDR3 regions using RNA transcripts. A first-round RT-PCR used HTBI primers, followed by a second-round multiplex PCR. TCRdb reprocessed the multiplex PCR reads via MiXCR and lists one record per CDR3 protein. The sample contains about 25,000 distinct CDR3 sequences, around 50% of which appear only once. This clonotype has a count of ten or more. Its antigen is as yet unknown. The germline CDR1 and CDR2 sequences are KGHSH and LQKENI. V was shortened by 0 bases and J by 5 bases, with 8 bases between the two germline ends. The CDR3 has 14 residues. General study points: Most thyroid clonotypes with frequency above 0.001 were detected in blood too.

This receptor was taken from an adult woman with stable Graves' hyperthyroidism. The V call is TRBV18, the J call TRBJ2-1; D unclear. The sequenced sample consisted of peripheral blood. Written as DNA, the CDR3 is TGTGCCAGCTCACCACCTCCCGGACACAATGAGCAGTTCTTC. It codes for CASSPPPGHNEQFF. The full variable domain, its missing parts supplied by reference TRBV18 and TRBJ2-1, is NAGVMQNPRHLVRRRGQEARLRCSPMKGHSHVYWYRQLPEEGLKFMVYLQKENIIDESGMPKERFSAEFPKEGPSILRIQQVVRGDSAAYFCASSPPPGHNEQFFGPGTRLTVL.